Presented here are 28 T cell receptor beta chains from one specimen sequenced in a study of T cells in narcolepsy. Clones were sequenced by immunoSEQ multiplex PCR, and TCRdb holds only the in-frame ones, with some missing. The sample includes some 33,000 clones, roughly 90% seen only once; the top ten take more than 0.95%. The material sequenced was CD45RA- memory CD4+ T cells from PBMCs. These receptor sequences come from a human donor with narcolepsy.

V is TRBV2 and J is TRBJ1-1; D is unresolved. Germline CDR1 SNHLY, CDR2 FYNNEI. The CDR3 sequence is 15 residues long. Between the trimmed V and J ends, which lost 3 bases and 0 bases, there was a span of 11 bases. The CDR3 sequence is CASSELVVLNTEAFF. CDR3 DNA sequence: TGTGCCAGCAGTGAGCTGGTAGTACTGAACACTGAAGCTTTCTTT.

The chain combines TRBV18 with TRBJ2-5; 7 nucleotides match TRBD1. The CDR3 spans 14 residues. Per the germline V gene, CDR1 is KGHSH and CDR2 is LQKENI. With 4 bases clipped from V and 5 bases from J, the junction kept 7 bases outside the gene matches. CDR3 in DNA: TGTGCCAGCTCACTGAATACAGGGGATGAGACCCAGTACTTC. Amino acid sequence: CASSLNTGDETQYF.

CDR3 nucleotides: TGTGCCACCAGCAGAGCCCCGGGGGTTGGGCTGTTTTTT. Encoded protein: CATSRAPGVGLFF. This rearrangement joins TRBV15 to TRBJ1-4; tentative D call: TRBD1 (5 bases). CDR3 length: 13 residues. CDR1 and CDR2 from the germline V gene are LNHNV and YYDKDF (reference sequence). With 1 base removed from V and 14 bases from J, the gap between germline ends came to 14 bases.

V is TRBV10-3 and J is TRBJ1-4; 7 bases agree with TRBD1. Germline trimming cut 10 bases from V and 2 bases from J; bases unmatched to any gene: 7. The germline V gene encodes CDR1 ENHRY and CDR2 SYGVKD. CDR3 length equals 14 residues. DNA for the CDR3: TGTGCCACCCGGCCGGACAGGACTAATGAAAAACTGTTTTTT. Protein sequence: CATRPDRTNEKLFF.

The V and J genes are TRBV5-4 and TRBJ1-2; D gene uncertain. The CDR3 has 15 amino acids. Trimming took off 0 bases at V and 4 bases at J, with 13 bases between the two ends. Germline loops: CDR1 SGHNT, CDR2 YYREEE (reference sequence). The CDR3 here is CASSLEGRGGYGYTF. The DNA for the CDR3 is TGTGCCAGCAGCTTGGAGGGTAGAGGCGGCTATGGCTACACCTTC.

The chain links TRBV18 to TRBJ2-7; D is possibly TRBD1 (6 bases). This CDR3 is built from 16 residues. In germline, CDR1 is KGHSH, CDR2 LQKENI. V lost 0 bases and J 3 bases, leaving 15 bases between the germline ends. The CDR3 loop reads CASSPPGTGSLYEQYF. The DNA for the CDR3 is TGTGCCAGCTCACCACCTGGTACAGGGAGTCTCTACGAGCAGTACTTC.

The chain employs TRBV6-1 and TRBJ2-3, with D possibly matching TRBD2 (6 bases). Germline V gene lookup returns CDR1 MNHNS and CDR2 SASEGT. CDR3 length equals 12 residues. V lost 6 bases and J 3 bases, leaving 7 bases between the germline ends. CDR3 DNA sequence: TGTGCCAGCAGGGACTATACAGATACGCAGTATTTT. Protein product: CASRDYTDTQYF.

The chain couples TRBV4-2 to TRBJ2-5, with 7 nucleotides matching TRBD2. CDR3 length: 16 residues. The J segment lost 5 bases and the V segment lost 3 bases, leaving 12 bases of the junction unmatched. Germline V CDR1 and CDR2: LGHNA, YNFKEQ. Here the CDR3 reads CASSHDRASGGETQYF. In nucleotides, the CDR3 is TGTGCCAGCAGCCATGATAGGGCTAGCGGTGGTGAGACCCAGTACTTC.

This rearrangement joins TRBV7-3 to TRBJ1-1; D is unclear. V was cut by 0 bases and J by 4 bases, with 9 bases left in between. The germline V gene has CDR1 SGHTA and CDR2 FQGTGA. This CDR3 comprises 14 residues. The CDR3 region is CASSLTGEGTEAFF. CDR3 DNA: TGTGCCAGCAGCTTAACCGGGGAGGGCACTGAAGCTTTCTTT. The variable domain in full, with the rest retrieved from reference TRBV7-3 and TRBJ1-1, is GAGVSQTPSNKVTEKGKYVELRCDPISGHTALYWYRQSLGQGPEFLIYFQGTGAADDSGLPNDRFFAVRPEGSVSTLKIQRTERGDSAVYLCASSLTGEGTEAFFGQGTRLTVV.

V is TRBV27 and J is TRBJ2-2; D perhaps matches TRBD2 (5 bases). The germline V gene encodes CDR1 MNHEY and CDR2 SMNVEV (reference sequence). CDR3 length: 17 residues. Trimming stripped 6 bases from V and 4 bases from J, with 21 bases between. In DNA form, the CDR3 reads TGTGCCAGCAGAACGGGAACGGGGTCCGTATCCACCGGGGAGCTGTTTTTT. It specifies CASRTGTGSVSTGELFF.

This clone was picked up a small number of times. This chain uses TRBV30 with TRBJ2-1, with a tentative D call TRBD2 (5 bases). The CDR3 is 12 residues long. Germline CDR1 GTSNPN, CDR2 SVGIG (reference sequence). Trimming took off 1 base at V and 7 bases at J, with 8 bases between the two ends. CDR3 loop: CAWSGTPNEQFF. In nucleotides, the CDR3 is TGTGCCTGGAGTGGGACTCCAAATGAGCAGTTCTTC.

The V call is TRBV10-1, the J call TRBJ2-1; 9 bases map to TRBD1. After removal of 2 bases from V and 4 bases from J, the junction contained 6 bases not matched to a gene. The germline gives CDR1 WNHNN, CDR2 SYGVQD (reference sequence). The CDR3 sequence is 16 residues long. The chain's CDR3 is CASSEPGQGRYNEQFF. CDR3 in DNA: TGCGCCAGCAGTGAGCCGGGACAGGGTCGTTACAATGAGCAGTTCTTC.

The chain employs TRBV4-2 and TRBJ1-1, with TRBD1 identical over 11 bases. The CDR3 extends over 16 amino acids. Germline V gene data show CDR1 as LGHNA and CDR2 as YNFKEQ. The trim removed 1 base at V and 4 bases at J, leaving 5 bases unmatched. CDR3 amino acids: CASSQVPGQGGTEAFF. The CDR3 DNA follows: TGTGCCAGCAGCCAAGTACCGGGACAGGGGGGCACTGAAGCTTTCTTT.

The V call is TRBV4-1, the J call TRBJ2-1; TRBD2 agrees at 16 bases. The ends lost 2 bases at V and 9 bases at J; junction bases unmatched: 13. The CDR3 is 19 amino acids. Per germline, CDR1 MGHRA and CDR2 YSYEKL. This CDR3 reads CASSQPGLAGGPGWVEQFF. The CDR3 DNA is TGCGCCAGCAGCCAACCGGGACTAGCGGGAGGGCCCGGGTGGGTTGAGCAGTTCTTC.

This clone occurred once. This chain uses TRBV28 with TRBJ1-3, with 7 bases fitting TRBD1. CDR3 length: 14 residues. The V and J ends lost 5 bases and 1 base, in that order; junction bases with no gene match: 2. Germline CDR1 and CDR2: MDHEN and SYDVKM. The CDR3 DNA follows: TGTGCCAGCAGTCCAGGGGGTTCTGGAAACACCATATATTTT. Translation gives CASSPGGSGNTIYF.

This clone was detected a few times. The V gene is TRBV7-3, the J gene TRBJ2-5; 14 nucleotides agree with TRBD2. This CDR3 is 15 amino acids long. Looked up from germline, CDR1 is SGHTA and CDR2 is FQGTGA. V lost 7 bases, J lost 5 bases, and 6 bases stayed unmatched. The CDR3 DNA sequence: TGTGCCAGCACCTTCGGGACTAGCGGGGGTGAGACCCAGTACTTC. The encoded protein is CASTFGTSGGETQYF. The full variable domain, rest sourced from reference TRBV7-3 and TRBJ2-5, is GAGVSQTPSNKVTEKGKYVELRCDPISGHTALYWYRQSLGQGPEFLIYFQGTGAADDSGLPNDRFFAVRPEGSVSTLKIQRTERGDSAVYLCASTFGTSGGETQYFGPGTRLLVL.

The chain uses TRBV4-2 and TRBJ2-2, with 8 bases fitting TRBD2. Germline V gives CDR1 LGHNA, CDR2 YNFKEQ. After removal of 0 bases from V and 6 bases from J, the junction contained 3 bases not matched to a gene. The length of the CDR3 is 15 residues. CDR3 loop: CASSQESGRAGELFF. The CDR3 DNA sequence: TGTGCCAGCAGCCAAGAATCCGGGAGGGCCGGGGAGCTGTTTTTT.

The CDR3 sequence: CASSHDLGRAFRHF. The CDR3 coding sequence is TGCGCCAGCAGCCATGACCTAGGCAGGGCGTTTCGGCATTTT. The chain employs TRBV4-3 and TRBJ1-5; maybe TRBD1 (5 bases). V lost 3 bases to trimming and J lost 15 bases, with 21 bases between them. Germline-derived CDR1 and CDR2 are LGHNA and YSLEER. The CDR3 totals 14 residues.

This chain joins TRBV19 and TRBJ2-1; 10 positions agree with TRBD2. CDR1 is LNHDA, CDR2 SQIVND, per germline (reference sequence). The CDR3 contains 18 residues. J was trimmed by 0 bases and V by 4 bases; bases with no gene match: 9. CDR3 sequence reads: CASSRSGGASSSYNEQFF. In DNA, the CDR3 is TGTGCCAGTAGTAGGAGCGGGGGGGCCAGTTCCTCCTACAATGAGCAGTTCTTC.

This chain connects TRBV5-1 to TRBJ2-7, with 7 bases identical to TRBD1. Germline CDR1 SGHRS, CDR2 YFSETQ. The CDR3 is 13 amino acids. The V gene end was trimmed by 3 bases and the J gene end by 7 bases; junction bases not matched to a gene: 7. This chain's CDR3 is CASSSGQLGEQYF. The DNA for the CDR3 is TGCGCCAGCAGCTCGGGACAGTTGGGTGAGCAGTACTTC.

V gene TRBV18 combines with J gene TRBJ2-7; TRBD2 matches 16 bases. Germline CDR1 KGHSH, CDR2 LQKENI. The CDR3 has 16 residues. V was pared by 4 bases and J by 4 bases, with 4 bases of the junction left unmatched. Here the CDR3 reads CASSLPGLAGGYEQYF. CDR3 in DNA: TGTGCCAGCTCACTCCCGGGACTAGCGGGAGGGTACGAGCAGTACTTC.

The chain links TRBV14 to TRBJ2-1, with 10 nucleotides matching TRBD2. Germline-derived CDR1 and CDR2 are SGHDN and FVKESK. The CDR3 has 13 amino acids. V gave up 0 bases and J gave up 15 bases; unmatched junction bases: 5. CDR3 residues: CASSQDSAGGPFF. In DNA form, the CDR3 reads TGTGCCAGCAGCCAAGATTCAGCGGGGGGGCCGTTCTTC.

This clone has more than one count but fewer than ten. This chain joins TRBV28 and TRBJ2-2, with 8 bases fitting TRBD2. The V segment lost 6 bases and the J segment 0 bases; nucleotides outside the gene matches: 9. Germline V gives CDR1 MDHEN, CDR2 SYDVKM. CDR3 length equals 17 residues. In nucleotides, the CDR3 is TGTGCCAGCAGCCGAGCGGGGGCCCACGCGAACACCGGGGAGCTGTTTTTT. Its translation: CASSRAGAHANTGELFF.

This chain uses TRBV27 with TRBJ2-3, with TRBD2 identical over 8 bases. After removal of 4 bases from V and 1 base from J, the junction contained 25 bases not matched to a gene. The germline CDR1 and CDR2 sequences are MNHEY and SMNVEV (reference sequence). This CDR3 has 22 amino acids. The CDR3 reads CASSSYPTLSGGEQVRTDTQYF. The CDR3 DNA sequence: TGTGCCAGCAGTTCATACCCCACCCTCTCGGGGGGGGAACAAGTGCGCACAGATACGCAGTATTTT.

This CDR3 reads CASSPRGINEQFF. DNA of the CDR3: TGTGCCAGCTCACCAAGGGGTATCAATGAGCAGTTCTTC. The chain combines TRBV18 with TRBJ2-1; the D gene is possibly TRBD1 (5 bases). Germline assignment: CDR1 KGHSH and CDR2 LQKENI. Trimming stripped 2 bases from V and 6 bases from J, with 8 bases between. The CDR3 totals 13 residues.

V is TRBV4-2 and J is TRBJ2-1; 13 nucleotides match TRBD2. This CDR3 has 16 amino acids. The V gene end was trimmed by 0 bases and the J gene end by 7 bases; junction bases not matched to a gene: 3. Germline CDR1 LGHNA, CDR2 YNFKEQ. CDR3 residues: CASSQEMGLAGNEQFF. The DNA for the CDR3 is TGTGCCAGCAGCCAAGAGATGGGACTAGCGGGAAATGAGCAGTTCTTC.

This chain links TRBV18 with TRBJ2-7, with D possibly being TRBD1 (5 bases). CDR1 KGHSH and CDR2 LQKENI come from the germline V gene. The ends were cut back, 5 bases at V and 3 bases at J, with 11 bases in the middle. The length of the CDR3 is 13 residues. The CDR3 loop is CASSIQDSYEQYF. The CDR3 DNA sequence: TGTGCCAGCTCAATACAAGACAGCTACGAGCAGTACTTC.

V usage is TRBV11-2 and J usage is TRBJ2-7; 14 nucleotides line up with TRBD2. The germline gives CDR1 SGHAT, CDR2 FQNNGV. The CDR3 totals 18 residues. The ends lost 4 bases at V and 2 bases at J; junction bases unmatched: 10. The CDR3 bases are TGTGCCAGCAGCTCCACAAACCAGGGACTAGCGGGGGCCTACGAGCAGTACTTC. The encoded protein is CASSSTNQGLAGAYEQYF.